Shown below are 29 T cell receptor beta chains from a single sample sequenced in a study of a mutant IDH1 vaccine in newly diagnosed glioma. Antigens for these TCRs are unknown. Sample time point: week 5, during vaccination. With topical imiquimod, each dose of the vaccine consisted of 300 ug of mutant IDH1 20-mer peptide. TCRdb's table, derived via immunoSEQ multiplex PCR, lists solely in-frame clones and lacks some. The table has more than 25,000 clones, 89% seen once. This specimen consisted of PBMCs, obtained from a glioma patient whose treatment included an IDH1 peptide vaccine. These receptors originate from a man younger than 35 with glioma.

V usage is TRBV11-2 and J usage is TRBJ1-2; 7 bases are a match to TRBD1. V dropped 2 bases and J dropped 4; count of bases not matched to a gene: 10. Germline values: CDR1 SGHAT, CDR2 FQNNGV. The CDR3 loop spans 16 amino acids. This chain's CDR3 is CASSLNEQGQIYGYTF. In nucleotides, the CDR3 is TGTGCCAGCAGCTTAAACGAACAGGGGCAAATCTATGGCTACACCTTC. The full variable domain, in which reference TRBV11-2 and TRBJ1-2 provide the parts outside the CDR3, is EAGVAQSPRYKIIEKRQSVAFWCNPISGHATLYWYQQILGQGPKLLIQFQNNGVVDDSQLPKDRFSAERLKGVDSTLKIQPAKLEDSAVYLCASSLNEQGQIYGYTFGSGTRLTVV.

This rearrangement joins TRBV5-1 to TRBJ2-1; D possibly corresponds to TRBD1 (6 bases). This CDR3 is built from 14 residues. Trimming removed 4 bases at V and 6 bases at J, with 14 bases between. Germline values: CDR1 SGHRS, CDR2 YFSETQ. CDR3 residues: CASSPGQIRNEQFF. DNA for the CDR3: TGCGCCAGCAGCCCAGGACAGATCCGCAATGAGCAGTTCTTC. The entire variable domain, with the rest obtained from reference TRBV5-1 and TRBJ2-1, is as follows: KAGVTQTPRYLIKTRGQQVTLSCSPISGHRSVSWYQQTPGQGLQFLFEYFSETQRNKGNFPGRFSGRQFSNSRSEMNVSTLELGDSALYLCASSPGQIRNEQFFGPGTRLTVL.

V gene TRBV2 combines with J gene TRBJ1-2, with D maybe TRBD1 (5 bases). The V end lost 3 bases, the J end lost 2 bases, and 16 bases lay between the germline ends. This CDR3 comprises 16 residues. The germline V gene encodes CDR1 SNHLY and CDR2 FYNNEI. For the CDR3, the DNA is TGTGCCAGCAGTGAGACAGCATCACCCGCGAACTATGGCTACACCTTC. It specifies CASSETASPANYGYTF.

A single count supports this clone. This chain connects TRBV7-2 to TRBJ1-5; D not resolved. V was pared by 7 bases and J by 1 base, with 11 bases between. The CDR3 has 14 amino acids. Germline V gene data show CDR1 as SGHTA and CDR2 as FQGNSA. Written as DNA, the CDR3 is TGTGCCAGCACCATAATGGGAAGCAATCAGCCCCAGCATTTT. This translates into CASTIMGSNQPQHF.

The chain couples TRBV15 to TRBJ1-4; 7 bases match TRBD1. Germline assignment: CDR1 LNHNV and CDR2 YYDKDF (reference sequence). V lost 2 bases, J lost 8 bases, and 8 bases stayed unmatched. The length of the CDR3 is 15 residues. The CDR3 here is CATSRHRQGGEKLFF. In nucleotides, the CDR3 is TGTGCCACCAGCAGACACCGACAGGGAGGGGAAAAACTGTTTTTT.

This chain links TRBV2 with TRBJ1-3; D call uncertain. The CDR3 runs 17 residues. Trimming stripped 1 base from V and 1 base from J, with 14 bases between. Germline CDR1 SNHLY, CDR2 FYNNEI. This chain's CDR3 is CASSEDSLRWSGNTIYF. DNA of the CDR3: TGTGCCAGCAGTGAAGACAGCCTCAGATGGTCTGGAAACACCATATATTTT.

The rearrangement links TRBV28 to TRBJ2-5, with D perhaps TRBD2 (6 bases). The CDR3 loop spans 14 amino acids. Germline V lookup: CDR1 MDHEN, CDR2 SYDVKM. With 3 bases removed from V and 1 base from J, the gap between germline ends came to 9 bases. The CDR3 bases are TGTGCCAGCAGTTTGTGGGACTTCCAAGAGACCCAGTACTTC. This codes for CASSLWDFQETQYF.

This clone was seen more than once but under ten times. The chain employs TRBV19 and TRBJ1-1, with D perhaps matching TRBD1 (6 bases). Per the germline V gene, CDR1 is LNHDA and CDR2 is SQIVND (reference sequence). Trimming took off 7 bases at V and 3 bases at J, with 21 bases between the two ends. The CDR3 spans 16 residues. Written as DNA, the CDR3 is TGTGCCAGTAAGGGGGAATCGGCCATGACTCACACTGAAGCTTTCTTT. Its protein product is CASKGESAMTHTEAFF.

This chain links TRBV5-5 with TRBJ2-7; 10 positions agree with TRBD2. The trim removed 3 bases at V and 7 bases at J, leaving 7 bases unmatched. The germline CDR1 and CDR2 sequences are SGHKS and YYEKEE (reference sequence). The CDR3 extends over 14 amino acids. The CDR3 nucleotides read TGTGCCAGCAGCTGGGGACTAGCGAGCGGGGAGCAGTACTTC. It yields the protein CASSWGLASGEQYF.

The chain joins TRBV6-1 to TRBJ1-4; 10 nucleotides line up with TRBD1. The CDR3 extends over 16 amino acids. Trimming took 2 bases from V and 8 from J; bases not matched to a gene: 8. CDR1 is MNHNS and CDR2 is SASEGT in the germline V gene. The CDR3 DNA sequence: TGTGCCAGCAGTGAAATGAGAGGGACAGGGGACGAAAAACTGTTTTTT. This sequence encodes CASSEMRGTGDEKLFF.

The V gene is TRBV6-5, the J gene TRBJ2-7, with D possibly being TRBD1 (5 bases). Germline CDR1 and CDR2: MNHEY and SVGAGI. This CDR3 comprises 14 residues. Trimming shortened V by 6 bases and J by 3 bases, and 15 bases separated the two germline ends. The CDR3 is CASRAADTYYEQYF. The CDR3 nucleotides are TGTGCCAGCAGGGCTGCGGACACCTACTACGAGCAGTACTTC.

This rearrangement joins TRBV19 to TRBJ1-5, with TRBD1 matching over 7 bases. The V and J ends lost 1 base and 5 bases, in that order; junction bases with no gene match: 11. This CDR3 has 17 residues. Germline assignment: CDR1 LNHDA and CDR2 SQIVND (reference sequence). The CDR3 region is CASSIAHHRGFDQPQHF. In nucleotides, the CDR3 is TGTGCCAGTAGTATAGCACATCACAGGGGATTCGATCAGCCCCAGCATTTT.

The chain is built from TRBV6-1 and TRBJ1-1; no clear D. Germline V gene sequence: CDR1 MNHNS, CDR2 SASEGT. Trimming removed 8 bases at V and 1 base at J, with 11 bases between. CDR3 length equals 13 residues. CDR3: CASVREGNTEAFF. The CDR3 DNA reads TGTGCCAGCGTGCGGGAGGGGAACACTGAAGCTTTCTTT.

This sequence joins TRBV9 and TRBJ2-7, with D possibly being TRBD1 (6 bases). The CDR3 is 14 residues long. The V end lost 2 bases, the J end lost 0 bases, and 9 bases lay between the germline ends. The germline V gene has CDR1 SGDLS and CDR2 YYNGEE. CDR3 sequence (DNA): TGTGCCAGCAGCGTGGGACAAAGCTCCTACGAGCAGTACTTC. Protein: CASSVGQSSYEQYF.

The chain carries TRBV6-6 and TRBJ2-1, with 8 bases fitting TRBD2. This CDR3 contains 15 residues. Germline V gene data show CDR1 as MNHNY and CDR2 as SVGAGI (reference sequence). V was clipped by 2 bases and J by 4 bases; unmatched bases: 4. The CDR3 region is CASSYRGGEYNEQFF. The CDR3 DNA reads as TGTGCCAGCAGTTACCGGGGGGGAGAATACAATGAGCAGTTCTTC.

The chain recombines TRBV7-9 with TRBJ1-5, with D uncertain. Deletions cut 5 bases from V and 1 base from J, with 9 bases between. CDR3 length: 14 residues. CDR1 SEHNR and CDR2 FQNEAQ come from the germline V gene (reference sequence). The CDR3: CASSPSGSNQPQHF. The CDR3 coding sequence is TGTGCCAGCAGCCCGTCTGGGAGCAATCAGCCCCAGCATTTT. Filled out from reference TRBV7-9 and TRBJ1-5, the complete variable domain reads DTGVSQNPRHKITKRGQNVTFRCDPISEHNRLYWYRQTLGQGPEFLTYFQNEAQLEKSRLLSDRFSAERPKGSFSTLEIQRTEQGDSAMYLCASSPSGSNQPQHFGDGTRLSIL.

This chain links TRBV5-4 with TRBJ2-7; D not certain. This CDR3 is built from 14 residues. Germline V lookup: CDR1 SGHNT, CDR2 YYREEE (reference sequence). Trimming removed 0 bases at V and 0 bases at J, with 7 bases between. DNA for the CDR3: TGTGCCAGCAGCTTGGACCGACGCTCCTACGAGCAGTACTTC. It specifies CASSLDRRSYEQYF.

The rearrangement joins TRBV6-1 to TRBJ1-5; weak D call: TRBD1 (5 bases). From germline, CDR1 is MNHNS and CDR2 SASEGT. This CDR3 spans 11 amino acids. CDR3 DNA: TGTCGCTCCAGGGTCAATCAGCCCCAGCATTTT. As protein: CRSRVNQPQHF.

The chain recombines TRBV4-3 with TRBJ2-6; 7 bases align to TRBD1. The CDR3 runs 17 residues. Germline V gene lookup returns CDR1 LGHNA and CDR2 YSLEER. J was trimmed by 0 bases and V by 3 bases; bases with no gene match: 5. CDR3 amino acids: CASSHNTGDSGANVLTF. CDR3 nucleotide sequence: TGCGCCAGCAGCCATAACACAGGGGACTCTGGGGCCAACGTCCTGACTTTC.

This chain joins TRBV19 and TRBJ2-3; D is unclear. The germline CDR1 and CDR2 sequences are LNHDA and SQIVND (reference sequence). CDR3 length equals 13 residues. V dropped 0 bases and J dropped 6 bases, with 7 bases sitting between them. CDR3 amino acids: CASSIDRPDTQYF. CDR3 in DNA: TGTGCCAGTAGTATAGATCGTCCGGATACGCAGTATTTT.

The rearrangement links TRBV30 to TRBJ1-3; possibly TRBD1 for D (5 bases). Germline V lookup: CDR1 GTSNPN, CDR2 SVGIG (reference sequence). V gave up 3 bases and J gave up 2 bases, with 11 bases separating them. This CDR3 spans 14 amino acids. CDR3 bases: TGTGCCTGGAGCTCCGGACATCCTGGAAACACCATATATTTT. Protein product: CAWSSGHPGNTIYF.

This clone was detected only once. CDR3 DNA sequence: TGTGCCAGCACTCCAGCCCCCGGTGGGAGCACTGAAGCTTTCTTT. It encodes CASTPAPGGSTEAFF. The chain carries TRBV9 and TRBJ1-1; D call uncertain. This CDR3 comprises 15 residues. Trimming stripped 6 bases from V and 4 bases from J, with 19 bases between. Germline CDR1 and CDR2: SGDLS and YYNGEE. Supplemented by reference TRBV9 and TRBJ1-1, the full variable domain reads DSGVTQTPKHLITATGQRVTLRCSPRSGDLSVYWYQQSLDQGLQFLIQYYNGEERAKGNILERFSAQQFPDLHSELNLSSLELGDSALYFCASTPAPGGSTEAFFGQGTRLTVV.

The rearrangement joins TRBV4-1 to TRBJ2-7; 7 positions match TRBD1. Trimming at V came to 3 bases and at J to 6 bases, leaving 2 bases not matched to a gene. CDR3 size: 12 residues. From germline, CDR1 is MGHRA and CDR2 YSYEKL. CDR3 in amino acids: CASSQTGSEQYF. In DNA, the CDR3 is TGCGCCAGCAGCCAGACAGGGAGCGAGCAGTACTTC.

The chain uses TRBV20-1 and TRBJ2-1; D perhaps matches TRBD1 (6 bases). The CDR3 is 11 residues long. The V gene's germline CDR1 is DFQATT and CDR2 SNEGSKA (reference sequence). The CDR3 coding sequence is TGCAGCTGGGACACCTACAATGAGCAGTTCTTC. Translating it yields CSWDTYNEQFF.

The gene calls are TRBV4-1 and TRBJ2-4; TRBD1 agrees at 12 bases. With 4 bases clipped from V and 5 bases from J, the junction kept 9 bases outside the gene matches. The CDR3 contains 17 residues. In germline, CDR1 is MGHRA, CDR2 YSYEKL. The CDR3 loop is CASSRTGGQGAQNIQYF. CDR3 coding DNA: TGCGCCAGCAGCCGAACGGGGGGACAGGGGGCCCAAAACATTCAGTACTTC.

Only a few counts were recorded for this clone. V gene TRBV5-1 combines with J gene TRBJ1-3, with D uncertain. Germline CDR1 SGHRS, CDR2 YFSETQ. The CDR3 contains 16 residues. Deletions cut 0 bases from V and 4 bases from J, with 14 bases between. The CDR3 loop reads CASSLGPPDGGNTIYF. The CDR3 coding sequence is TGCGCCAGCAGCTTGGGCCCCCCGGACGGAGGAAACACCATATATTTT.

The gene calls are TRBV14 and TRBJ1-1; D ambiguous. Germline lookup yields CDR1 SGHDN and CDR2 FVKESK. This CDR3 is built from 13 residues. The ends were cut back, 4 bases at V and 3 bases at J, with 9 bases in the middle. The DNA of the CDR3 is TGTGCCAGCAGCCTCACTTGGGACACTGAAGCTTTCTTT. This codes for CASSLTWDTEAFF.

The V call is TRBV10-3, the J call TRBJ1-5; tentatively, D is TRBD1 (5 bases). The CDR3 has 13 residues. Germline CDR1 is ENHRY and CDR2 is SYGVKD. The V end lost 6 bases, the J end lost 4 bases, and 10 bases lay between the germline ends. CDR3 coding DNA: TGTGCCATCAGGACAGAACCTAATCAGCCCCAGCATTTT. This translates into CAIRTEPNQPQHF.

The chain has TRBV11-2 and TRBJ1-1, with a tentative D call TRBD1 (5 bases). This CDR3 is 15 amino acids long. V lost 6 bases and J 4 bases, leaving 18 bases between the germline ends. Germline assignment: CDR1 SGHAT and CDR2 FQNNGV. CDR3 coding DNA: TGTGCCAGCAGGCGGGCGGGGACCCAACTCACTGAAGCTTTCTTT. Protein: CASRRAGTQLTEAFF. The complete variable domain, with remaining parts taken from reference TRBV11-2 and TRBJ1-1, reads EAGVAQSPRYKIIEKRQSVAFWCNPISGHATLYWYQQILGQGPKLLIQFQNNGVVDDSQLPKDRFSAERLKGVDSTLKIQPAKLEDSAVYLCASRRAGTQLTEAFFGQGTRLTVV.